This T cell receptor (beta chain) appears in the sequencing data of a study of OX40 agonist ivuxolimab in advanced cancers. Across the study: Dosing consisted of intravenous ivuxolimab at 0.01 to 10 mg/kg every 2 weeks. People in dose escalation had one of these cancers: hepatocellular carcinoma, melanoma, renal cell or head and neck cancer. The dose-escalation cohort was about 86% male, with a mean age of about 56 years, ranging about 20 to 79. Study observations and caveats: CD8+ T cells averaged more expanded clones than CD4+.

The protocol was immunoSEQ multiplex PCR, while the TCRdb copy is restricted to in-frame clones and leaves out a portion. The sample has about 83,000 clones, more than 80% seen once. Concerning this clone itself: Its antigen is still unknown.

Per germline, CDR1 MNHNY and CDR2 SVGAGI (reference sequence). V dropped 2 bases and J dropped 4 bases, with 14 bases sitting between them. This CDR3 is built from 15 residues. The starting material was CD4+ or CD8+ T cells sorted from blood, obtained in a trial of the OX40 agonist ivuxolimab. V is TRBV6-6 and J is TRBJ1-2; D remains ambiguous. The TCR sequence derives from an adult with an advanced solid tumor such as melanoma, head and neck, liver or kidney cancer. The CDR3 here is CASSYLLAGSYGYTF. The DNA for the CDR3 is TGTGCCAGCAGTTACCTACTGGCGGGGAGCTATGGCTACACCTTC.